This T cell receptor beta chain comes out of a study of PD-L1 blockade in urothelial cancer. Study in general: Patients began atezolizumab, 1,200 mg intravenously every 3 weeks, in the mid-2010s. Among blood samples, the median T cell count was roughly 150,000.

Produced via immunoSEQ multiplex PCR; TCRdb's table is partial and in-frame only. The data show 70,000 to 75,000 clones, 85% to 90% seen once. This clone was seen only once. CDR3 length equals 12 residues. CDR1 is SGHTA, CDR2 FQGNSA, per germline. Trimming took 3 bases from V and 3 from J, leaving 5 bases between them. The rearrangement links TRBV7-2 to TRBJ1-2; no clear D gene. The material was PBMCs, obtained around atezolizumab (anti-PD-L1) treatment. The origin of this receptor is a man aged 55-75 years with urothelial cancer. CDR3 nucleotide sequence: TGTGCCAGCAGCTTGCGAGACTATGGCTACACCTTC. This codes for CASSLRDYGYTF.